This T cell receptor beta chain was sequenced for a study of T cells in Graves' hyperthyroidism and ophthalmopathy. Study results and caveats: Most expanded thyroid clonotypes above 0.001 also appeared in blood.

The source material, RNA transcripts, was used to amplify TCR beta CDR3 regions. HTBI primers drove first-round RT-PCR of the TCR CDR3. In TCRdb, the multiplex PCR reads were re-called with MiXCR into one record per CDR3 protein. The table records 400,000 to 500,000 distinct CDR3 sequences, 14% of them present only once. Patients having uncontrolled infection, another autoimmune disease, pregnancy or lactation were not included. This clonotype was seen many times. Its target is not known. The germline gives CDR1 SNHLY, CDR2 FYNNEI. Trimming cost V 7 bases and J 5 bases, with 11 bases left between them. CDR3 length equals 12 residues.

The origin of this receptor is a woman aged 18-29 years with Graves' hyperthyroidism. This chain uses TRBV2 with TRBJ1-2, with a tentative D call TRBD1 (6 bases). Input material: blood. The CDR3 region is CASIGQLYGYTF. The CDR3 DNA is TGTGCCAGCATTGGACAGCTATATGGCTACACCTTC.